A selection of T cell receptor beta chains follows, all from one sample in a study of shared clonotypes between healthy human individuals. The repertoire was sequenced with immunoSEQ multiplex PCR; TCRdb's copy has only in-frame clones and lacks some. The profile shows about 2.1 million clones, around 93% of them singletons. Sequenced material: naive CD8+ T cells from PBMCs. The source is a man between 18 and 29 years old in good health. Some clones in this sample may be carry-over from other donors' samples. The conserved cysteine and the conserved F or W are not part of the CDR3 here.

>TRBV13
ASSFLASYNEQF
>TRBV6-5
ASSYSGGTEAF
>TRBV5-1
ASSLLAGSYNEQF
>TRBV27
ASNPSGSGETQY
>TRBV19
ASSEVYNEQF
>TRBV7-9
ASTLNGRERY
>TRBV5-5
ASSPFKGAVGNEQF
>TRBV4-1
ASSQDTNSAGRSNQPQH
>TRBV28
ASSLIRRLWSGELF
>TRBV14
ASSKRGYTGELF
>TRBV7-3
ASSLVHVGLDGYT
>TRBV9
ASSPRPSAGEKLF
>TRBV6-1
AITPNRGTYEQY
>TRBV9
ASSPGSSGSDEQY
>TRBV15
ATSESFRSGYT
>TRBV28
ASSLGWTSGDYEQY
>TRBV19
ASSTGGQGLYNEKLF
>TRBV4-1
ASSLTESYEQY
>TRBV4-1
ASSQEVRGLVEQY
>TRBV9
ASSVVAQQPGGLGRALAKNIQY
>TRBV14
ASKDAGDYEQY
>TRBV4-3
ASRHHTDLNTEAF
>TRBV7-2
ASSLFSGPADIQY
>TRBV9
ASSAQDGYEQY
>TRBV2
ASSDRRVLDETQY
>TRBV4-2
ASSQGGTTDTQY
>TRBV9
ASSEGGEGDYYGYT
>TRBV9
ASSPGLAGGWDEQF